One and the same sample provided the 14 T cell receptor beta chains below, sequenced in a study of blood T cells in healthy people across ages (dated by TCRdb to the mid-2010s). Library preparation employed 5' RACE. Sequencing was performed on an Illumina HiSeq 2500. The second PCR ran for roughly 7 to 12 cycles and used a J-beta primer mix along with a sample-barcoded 5' primer. TCRdb reanalyzed the raw reads on its own, using fastp at Q25 for trimming and MiXCR for clone calling, and kept in-frame beta chains. One record per CDR3 amino acid sequence lists the most common genes and DNA. This sample lists over 1,500,000 distinct CDR3 sequences; roughly 52% were detected once. The top ten clones comprise 2.1% of the sample. Material for sequencing was blood. The receptors derive from a woman aged 40 to 55 in good health.

This clonotype was recorded a few times. The V and J genes are TRBV29-1 and TRBJ1-2; D gene uncertain. CDR3 size: 10 residues. Trimming removed 5 bases at V and 7 bases at J, with 8 bases between. CDR1 SQVTM and CDR2 ANQGSEA come from the germline V gene. The DNA for the CDR3 is TGCAGCGTTCGGGAGGGTGGCTACACCTTC. Protein product: CSVREGGYTF.

The CDR3 nucleotides read TGTGCCACCAGTGATCATCGCAGGCCCTTGACCGGGGAGCTGTTTTTT. Protein: CATSDHRRPLTGELFF. This chain joins TRBV24-1 and TRBJ2-2; no clear D. The CDR3 runs to 16 residues. V gave up 3 bases and J gave up 5 bases, with 15 bases separating them. Germline V gene sequence: CDR1 KGHDR, CDR2 SFDVKD.

This clonotype was detected only a few times. V gene TRBV20-1 combines with J gene TRBJ2-3, with unresolved D. CDR1 DFQATT and CDR2 SNEGSKA come from the germline V gene (reference sequence). Trimming took off 6 bases at V and 1 base at J, with 11 bases between the two ends. The CDR3 sequence is 13 residues long. The CDR3 protein is CSAPFDRTDTQYF. In DNA, the CDR3 is TGCAGTGCCCCTTTTGATCGCACAGATACGCAGTATTTT.

The chain is built from TRBV7-2 and TRBJ2-3; possibly TRBD1 or TRBD2 for D (5 bases each). The CDR3 length is 12 residues. Germline V gene sequence: CDR1 SGHTA, CDR2 FQGNSA. Trimming shortened V by 7 bases and J by 14 bases, and 19 bases separated the two germline ends. The CDR3 nucleotides read TGTGCCAGCATCCTAACGGGACCCTGGGGGTATTTT. Amino acids: CASILTGPWGYF.

The genes are TRBV6-5 and TRBJ2-7, with 11 positions matching TRBD1. Germline lookup yields CDR1 MNHEY and CDR2 SVGAGI. The J segment lost 4 bases and the V segment lost 2 bases, leaving 7 bases of the junction unmatched. CDR3 length equals 16 residues. CDR3 in DNA: TGTGCCAGCAGTTACGCACGGACAGGGGGCAGGTACGAGCAGTACTTC. Its protein is CASSYARTGGRYEQYF.

In the case of this clonotype: The junction does not match germline at one end; this may be a read error. The rearrangement joins TRBV4-3 to TRBJ2-5; 11 bases line up with TRBD2. The CDR3 covers 18 residues. CDR1 and CDR2 (germline): LGHNA, YSLEER. The DNA of the CDR3 is TGCGCCAGCGGCCAACGGGTACTAGCGGGGGATGGGACGGAGACCCAGTACTTC. Translation: CASGQRVLAGDGTETQYF.

This clonotype showed up just a few times. This rearrangement joins TRBV27 to TRBJ2-5; a weak D match, TRBD1 (6 bases). CDR1 and CDR2 (germline): MNHEY, SMNVEV (reference sequence). The CDR3 length is 16 residues. V dropped 5 bases and J dropped 1 base, with 17 bases sitting between them. CDR3: CASSPLPGVIQETQYF. CDR3 DNA: TGTGCCAGCAGTCCCCTCCCAGGGGTAATCCAAGAGACCCAGTACTTC.

The chain couples TRBV20-1 to TRBJ2-3; no reliable D call. Germline assignment: CDR1 DFQATT and CDR2 SNEGSKA (reference sequence). Trimming removed 5 bases at V and 2 bases at J, with 8 bases between. This CDR3 contains 12 residues. The CDR3: CSAGVTTDTQYF. In DNA form, the CDR3 reads TGCAGTGCTGGAGTAACCACAGATACGCAGTATTTT.

The chain joins TRBV6-2 or TRBV6-3 to TRBJ2-4, with 8 bases lining up with TRBD2. The assigned J gene may be wrong: the sequence end matches TRBJ2-7 better. Germline-derived CDR1 and CDR2 are MNHEY and SVGEGT. The length of the CDR3 is 14 residues. CDR3 sequence (DNA): TGTGCCAGCAGTTATAACGGGGGGGCCAACGAGCAGTACTTC. Translated, it gives CASSYNGGANEQYF.

This chain links TRBV20-1 with TRBJ1-2; weak D call: TRBD1 (6 bases). The CDR3 runs 14 residues. Trimming took 1 base from V and 3 from J, leaving 12 bases between them. Germline CDR1 is DFQATT and CDR2 is SNEGSKA (reference sequence). The CDR3, as DNA: TGCAGTGCTAGAGGGGGCAGGGGTGACTATGGCTACACCTTC. Amino acids: CSARGGRGDYGYTF.

This clonotype was observed a handful of times. The CDR3 here is CASSKETETQYF. As DNA, the CDR3 is TGCGCCAGCTCTAAGGAGACGGAGACCCAGTACTTC. The chain recombines TRBV5-1 with TRBJ2-5; D call uncertain. The CDR3 sequence is 12 residues long. V gave up 7 bases and J gave up 5 bases, with 12 bases separating them. Germline V gene sequence: CDR1 SGHRS, CDR2 YFSETQ.

CDR3 in amino acids: CASTSGGDYGYTF. The CDR3 DNA reads TGTGCCAGCACCTCGGGGGGGGACTATGGCTACACCTTC. The rearrangement uses TRBV28 and TRBJ1-2; tentatively, D is TRBD1 (5 bases). Germline CDR1 reads MDHEN; CDR2 reads SYDVKM. This CDR3 spans 13 amino acids. V shed 7 bases and J shed 3 bases, with 12 bases lying between them.

The chain carries TRBV20-1 and TRBJ2-4; no reliable D call. The J call may be incorrect, as the DNA end agrees better with TRBJ2-7. Looked up from germline, CDR1 is DFQATT and CDR2 is SNEGSKA (reference sequence). The CDR3 is 11 amino acids. This CDR3 is CSASQDYEQYF. CDR3 coding DNA: TGCAGTGCTAGTCAGGACTACGAGCAGTACTTC.

This clonotype was observed a handful of times. The chain recombines TRBV25-1 with TRBJ2-1, with 10 bases aligning to TRBD2. V was clipped by 1 base and J by 9 bases; unmatched bases: 6. The CDR3 length is 15 residues. CDR1 MGHDK and CDR2 SYGVNS come from the germline V gene. CDR3 residues: CASSESSGGTSEQFF. The DNA of the CDR3 is TGTGCCAGCAGTGAATCTAGCGGGGGTACTAGTGAGCAGTTCTTC.